This record covers a single T cell receptor beta chain. Germline CDR1 reads LNHNV; CDR2 reads YYDKDF (reference sequence). V lost 0 bases and J lost 0, with 6 bases in between. This CDR3 is built from 14 residues. The data derive from a study of response to subunit inactivated influenza vaccine. TCRdb fed the RT-PCR reads into MiXCR, producing one record per CDR3 protein. The table shows about 520,000 distinct CDR3 sequences, with about 25% occurring only once. The sample in question was CD4+ T cells sorted from PBMCs, obtained about 5 days after vaccination. This receptor was taken from a man aged 45-65 years who received an inactivated influenza vaccine. The rearrangement links TRBV15 to TRBJ2-7; no clear D. In nucleotides, the CDR3 is TGTGCCACCAGCAGAGATTTATCCTCCTACGAGCAGTACTTC. Translating it yields CATSRDLSSYEQYF.